The T cell receptor (beta chain) under discussion was sequenced for a study of cytomegalovirus exposure and HLA in healthy donors (dated by TCRdb to 2015 to 2018). Some background on the complete study: According to a later analysis, one platform produced both the roughly 120 validation repertoires and the approximately 600 repertoires of the first cohort. The study was designed to test whether signatures of past pathogen exposure could be identified by cataloging public T cell receptors. In addition to the first cohort of approximately 650 subjects, a separate validation cohort of under 150 different subjects was used. High-throughput TCR immunosequencing, statistical association of individual TCRs with disease status, and machine learning were combined to predict cytomegalovirus infection status. What the authors observed across the whole study: The classifier was reported to diagnose cytomegalovirus status with high specificity and sensitivity in both the original cohort and the validation cohort. A few of the identified cytomegalovirus-associated TCR beta chains were confirmed in vitro to be specific for cytomegalovirus antigens. The study listed 150 to 200 TCR beta chains as associated with cytomegalovirus. The authors suggested that the approach could potentially be generalized to other disease states and immunological phenotypes. All 120 or so repertoires were used to score co-occurrence in the validation cohort in a later analysis, because that analysis had no HLA typing for the cohort. Subsequent analysis determined that TCRs grouped into clusters in the first cohort also showed a tendency toward co-occurrence across the 90 to 150 validation repertoires, and 85% to 95% of cluster scores exceeded 0. While some public TCRs were present in many individuals, most TCR sequences turned up only very rarely across donors.

From the germline V gene, CDR1 is MGHDK and CDR2 is SYGVNS. CDR3 length: 14 amino acids, cysteine to phenylalanine. Left in the record is the CDR3 DNA by itself, 42 bases read in frame from the first base. The germline V and J ends show losses of 3 bases and 2 bases respectively, and no gene match explains 4 bases of the junction. Donors formed part of the validation cohort, which comprised about 130 subjects and was distinct from the first cohort of fewer than 750 subjects. The library was made by the immunoSEQ multiplex PCR assay. As for how the authors treated the data: A statistical classification framework was built for diagnosing cytomegalovirus status from the catalog of TCR beta chain sequences. The source is immuneACCESS, and TCRdb retained only in-frame sequences with V and J called. Part of the clones is not carried over; for the studies checked, unresolved V genes explain less than half of this, and the remainder is unexplained. Clonal size and the V and J genes are those of that table, whereas D and trimming came from the DNA. The sample table records some 250,000 clones; nearly 90% of these occur just once. The top ten clonotypes cover under 0.45% of the sample.

In regard to this clone: It lacks a known antigen. It has no much larger one-base neighbor in the sample; base qualities were not kept. Other DNA sequences within the sample encode an identical CDR3.

The TCR originated in a woman younger than 30 in good health and CMV-seronegative. Specimen: PBMCs. Recombination joined TRBV25-1 with TRBJ2-7; 7 central bases correspond to TRBD1. The DNA reads TGTGCCAGCAGTGACTCCGGGACAGCCTACGAGCAGTACTTC. Its translation is CASSDSGTAYEQYF.